The entry below gives a single T cell receptor beta chain sequence along with its context. Germline CDR1 and CDR2: SGHAT and FQNNGV. This CDR3 contains 14 residues. These data belong to a study of T cell clusters in autoimmune cytopenias. Each sample's input was 250 to 300 ng genomic DNA, some 34,000 genome equivalents. Multiplex touch-down PCR amplified TRB using TRB-A and TRB-B pools in one tube. TCRdb derives one entry per CDR3 protein from the multiplex PCR reads, leaving out DNA. This table lists about 5,900 distinct CDR3 sequences. The chain combines TRBV11-2 with TRBJ1-1; TCRdb lists TRBD1, though no DNA is available to test this call. Sequencing was done on a sample of peripheral blood. The receptor was isolated from a human donor with an autoimmune cytopenia or autoimmune hepatitis (not recorded which). The CDR3 is CASSLRQGFSEAFF.